This is a list of T cell receptor beta chains from one sample in a study of T cells in Graves' hyperthyroidism and ophthalmopathy. TCRdb re-analysed the multiplex PCR reads in MiXCR, keeping a single row per CDR3 protein. The profile shows hundreds of thousands of distinct CDR3 sequences, 15% to 20% of them singletons. Source material: blood. These receptors all stem from a man aged 40-55 years with Graves' ophthalmopathy. Each CDR3 is given with its conserved first and last residue. The order of the fields is J gene, V gene, CDR3 protein.

J: TRBJ1-2; V: TRBV20-1; CDR3: CSARGGASRGYTF
J: TRBJ2-1; V: TRBV12-3/TRBV12-4; CDR3: CASSLSDYNEQFF
J: TRBJ2-2; V: TRBV4-2; CDR3: CASSQGATRNTGELFF
J: TRBJ2-7; V: TRBV28; CDR3: CASIDGTGGRGQYF
J: TRBJ2-5; V: TRBV3-1; CDR3: CASRTGLAETQYF
J: TRBJ2-1; V: TRBV20-1; CDR3: CSATPGLAAMVSYNEQFF
J: TRBJ2-7; V: TRBV12-3/TRBV12-4; CDR3: CASSLRGVQYF
J: TRBJ2-2; V: TRBV5-1; CDR3: CASSLGTGLSTGELFF
J: TRBJ1-4; V: TRBV4-1; CDR3: CASSRLPATNEKLFF
J: TRBJ2-3; V: TRBV12-3/TRBV12-4; CDR3: CASSLTSGLTDTQYF
J: TRBJ1-2; V: TRBV18; CDR3: CASSQFEQPFYGYTF
J: TRBJ2-3; V: TRBV6-2/TRBV6-3; CDR3: CASSLTLAGVGGTQYF
J: TRBJ2-7; V: TRBV2; CDR3: CASSDQGESYEQYF
J: TRBJ1-6; V: TRBV18; CDR3: CASSPGQESPLHF
J: TRBJ2-1; V: TRBV2; CDR3: CASSETGGEVSEQFF
J: TRBJ1-3; V: TRBV29-1; CDR3: CSVALENTIYF
J: TRBJ2-1; V: TRBV7-8; CDR3: CASSPERGLSYNEQFF
J: TRBJ2-5; V: TRBV19; CDR3: CASSTTPGWGETQYF
J: TRBJ1-3; V: TRBV2; CDR3: CASSVRDSNSGNTIYF
J: TRBJ1-2; V: TRBV6-6; CDR3: CASSYLGQGGHYGYTF
J: TRBJ1-2; V: TRBV6-1; CDR3: CASSVGQGFGYTF
J: TRBJ1-2; V: TRBV30; CDR3: CAWSVPGQGIYGYTF
J: TRBJ2-5; V: TRBV12-3/TRBV12-4; CDR3: CASKDGQGLAGETQYF
J: TRBJ2-7; V: TRBV28; CDR3: CASSSGTLPVEQYF
J: TRBJ1-4; V: TRBV4-1; CDR3: CASSQVGRDRNEKLFF
J: TRBJ2-1; V: TRBV19; CDR3: CASSEVPSNEQFF
J: TRBJ1-2; V: TRBV5-1; CDR3: CASSQGSGGYTF
J: TRBJ2-1; V: TRBV12-3/TRBV12-4; CDR3: CASNRQGGGEQFF
J: TRBJ2-2; V: TRBV28; CDR3: CATNGEAGELFF
J: TRBJ1-2; V: TRBV19; CDR3: CASSRGTGPYYGYTF
J: TRBJ2-3; V: TRBV20-1; CDR3: CSARDLVQSSTDTQYF
J: TRBJ1-4; V: TRBV9; CDR3: CASSRSGTGNEKLFF